This T cell receptor (beta chain) was recorded in a study of cytomegalovirus exposure and HLA in healthy donors. In the PCR, 60 Vbeta and 13 Jbeta primers were used. Method: immunoSEQ multiplex PCR; TCRdb's copy keeps in-frame clones and lacks some. The table has approximately 170,000 clones, roughly four fifths seen once; the top ten hold under 2.5%. Despite likely unrecorded immune exposures, the donors were nominally healthy at the time of sampling. The sequencing sample was made of PBMCs. This receptor was obtained from a woman in her twenties or thirties in good health and CMV-seropositive.

The CDR3 is CASSWGQVYTGELFF. The CDR3 DNA reads TGTGCCAGCAGCTGGGGACAGGTCTACACCGGGGAGCTGTTTTTT. The chain is built from TRBV5-6 and TRBJ2-2, with 8 nucleotides matching TRBD1. V dropped 3 bases and J dropped 3; count of bases not matched to a gene: 4. The CDR3 runs 15 residues. The germline V gene encodes CDR1 SGHDT and CDR2 YYEEEE. The full variable domain, in which reference TRBV5-6 and TRBJ2-2 provide the parts outside the CDR3, is DAGVTQSPTHLIKTRGQQVTLRCSPKSGHDTVSWYQQALGQGPQFIFQYYEEEERQRGNFPDRFSGHQFPNYSSELNVNALLLGDSALYLCASSWGQVYTGELFFGEGSRLTVL.